A selection of T cell receptor beta chains follows, all from one sample in a study of beta chain features in type 1 diabetes. Repertoires were generated with immunoSEQ multiplex PCR, while TCRdb's copy carries only in-frame clones and drops some. The sample comprises about 280,000 clones, roughly 15% of which are singletons, and about 0.014% rests with the top ten. The source material was naive CD4+ T cells from blood. The receptors originated from a man aged 18 to 29 with type 1 diabetes. The CDR3 runs from the conserved cysteine through the conserved F or W. A D gene is named only where the DNA matches it firmly. The size field is filled for only some rows; it gives once, few, many or a size class.

v_call	d_call	j_call	clone_size	cdr3_nt	cdr3_aa
TRBV4-3	TRBD1	TRBJ2-5	-	TGCGCCAGCAGCCCTGGGACAGGTGAGACCCAGTACTTC	CASSPGTGETQYF
TRBV7-9	-	TRBJ2-5	-	TGTGCCAGCGCCTACCACCAAGAGACCCAGTACTTC	CASAYHQETQYF
TRBV7-9	-	TRBJ1-2	-	TGTGCCAGCAGCTTAAAGTCAACAGGTGTCTATGGCTACACCTTC	CASSLKSTGVYGYTF
TRBV7-8	-	TRBJ1-1	-	TGTGCCAGCAGCTTAGCGAGGGGGGGCACTGAAGCTTTCTTT	CASSLARGGTEAFF
TRBV2	-	TRBJ2-5	few	TGTGCCAGCAGTGAGATCCAGGGCGAGGAGACCCAGTACTTC	CASSEIQGEETQYF
TRBV9	TRBD2	TRBJ2-1	-	TGTGCCAGCAGCGTACGGGGGGGCGGCAATGAGCAGTTCTTC	CASSVRGGGNEQFF
TRBV28	TRBD1	TRBJ1-2	few	TGTGCCAGCAGTTCGACAGGGAATGGCTACACCTTC	CASSSTGNGYTF
TRBV28	TRBD2	TRBJ2-7	few	TGTGCCAGCAGCCTCGGGCCAGCGGGGAGTCGCTACGAGCAGTACTTC	CASSLGPAGSRYEQYF
TRBV11-2	TRBD1	TRBJ2-6	few	TGTGCCAGCAGCCAGACAGGGTCCCCTGGGGCCAACGTCCTGACTTTC	CASSQTGSPGANVLTF
TRBV9	-	TRBJ2-1	few	TGTGCCGCATTACAGGGCGGGCCCTACAATGAGCAGTTCTTC	CAALQGGPYNEQFF
TRBV30	TRBD2	TRBJ2-7	-	TGTGCCCTGACTAGCGGGGCCCGAGTTCGGGAGCAGTACTTC	CALTSGARVREQYF
TRBV7-7	TRBD2	TRBJ2-1	-	TGTGCCAGCAGCTTGGCGGGGGGGGTCTACAATGAGCAGTTCTTC	CASSLAGGVYNEQFF
TRBV19	TRBD1	TRBJ1-1	-	TGTGCCAGTACCACCCTCTTCGACAGGGGAGCTTTCTTT	CASTTLFDRGAFF
TRBV19	-	TRBJ1-2	few	TGTGCCAGCCTAGGGGCAGTTCCCTCCTATGGCTACACCTTC	CASLGAVPSYGYTF
TRBV2	TRBD1	TRBJ1-6	-	TGTGCCAGCAGTGATCAGGGGGCCAGGGATTCACCCCTCCACTTT	CASSDQGARDSPLHF
TRBV11-2	TRBD1	TRBJ1-1	-	TGTGCCAGCAGCTTACATCCGGGACAGGACAAGAACACTGAAGCTTTCTTT	CASSLHPGQDKNTEAFF
TRBV5-4	TRBD1	TRBJ2-1	-	TGTGCCAGCAGCCCGGGGACAGGGTTGAATGAGCAGTTCTTC	CASSPGTGLNEQFF
TRBV6-5	-	TRBJ1-2	-	TGTGCCAGCAGGTTGTTGGGGGGGGCGGTTGGCTACACCTTC	CASRLLGGAVGYTF
TRBV30	-	TRBJ2-5	few	TGTGCCTGGAGTGTACTCACCCAAGAGACCCAGTACTTC	CAWSVLTQETQYF
TRBV7-6	TRBD2	TRBJ2-3	-	TGTGCCAGCAGCTCCCTTCTAGCGGGGGATTCGGGTACGCAGTATTTT	CASSSLLAGDSGTQYF
TRBV7-9	-	TRBJ2-5	few	TGTGCCAGCAGCTTTCCCGCGACTCGTCGAGGAGAGACCCAGTACTTC	CASSFPATRRGETQYF
TRBV28	TRBD1	TRBJ1-1	few	TGTGCCAGCAGTTGGTTATCCGGACAGGGGGACACTGAAGCTTTCTTT	CASSWLSGQGDTEAFF
TRBV7-2	TRBD2	TRBJ2-1	-	TGTGCCAGCAGCTTAATCCGGACTAGCGCCACTAGAGGGGTTAATGAGCAGTTCTTC	CASSLIRTSATRGVNEQFF
TRBV4-1	TRBD1	TRBJ2-3	few	TGCGCCAGCAGCCCAGGGACAGGGGGAACAGATACGCAGTATTTT	CASSPGTGGTDTQYF
TRBV28	TRBD1	TRBJ2-7	-	TGTGCCAGCAGCGGTCCCGGGACAGCGTACGAGCAGTACTTC	CASSGPGTAYEQYF
TRBV11-2	-	TRBJ1-5	-	TGTGCCAGCAGCTTCTCAACCGGTCAGCCCCAGCATTTT	CASSFSTGQPQHF
TRBV30	-	TRBJ2-2	-	TGTGCCTGGTCTCCCTCGAACACCGGGGAGCTGTTTTTT	CAWSPSNTGELFF
TRBV5-1	TRBD1	TRBJ2-7	-	TGCGCCAGCAGCTTGGCCTGGGACAGGGACGAGCAGTACTTC	CASSLAWDRDEQYF
TRBV5-4	TRBD2	TRBJ2-3	few	TGTGCCAGCAGCCCAAAAGCGGGAATCACAGATACGCAGTATTTT	CASSPKAGITDTQYF
TRBV11-2	TRBD1	TRBJ2-7	few	TGTGCCAGCAGGAGCGGGGACAGGGGGACCTACGAGCAGTACTTC	CASRSGDRGTYEQYF
TRBV28	-	TRBJ2-7	-	TGTGCCAGCAGTTTATTTCAGGGCCTCTCCTACGAGCAGTACTTC	CASSLFQGLSYEQYF
TRBV30	-	TRBJ1-6	-	TGTGCCTGGAGTGTAGGTAGGAGCTCCTATAATTCACCCCTCCACTTT	CAWSVGRSSYNSPLHF
TRBV18	-	TRBJ2-7	-	TGTGCCAGCTCACCGCTGACTAGCTACGAGCAGTACTTC	CASSPLTSYEQYF
TRBV2	TRBD1	TRBJ1-2	few	TGTGCCAGCAGGGACAGGGGGAATGGCTACACCTTC	CASRDRGNGYTF
TRBV28	TRBD2	TRBJ2-5	few	TGTGCCAGCAGCCCAGTTCGCTCAGCGGGAGGGCCCCGAGAGACCCAGTACTTC	CASSPVRSAGGPRETQYF
TRBV7-9	-	TRBJ2-7	-	TGTGCCAGCAGCCCCCTGCGGGGGCCTTTAGGGGAGCAGTACTTC	CASSPLRGPLGEQYF
TRBV7-2	-	TRBJ2-3	few	TGTGCCAGCAGCTTAGAGCCATTTGATACGCAGTATTTT	CASSLEPFDTQYF
TRBV7-2	-	TRBJ2-3	few	TGTGCCAGCAGCTTAGAGTCATGGCGGGACCCAGATACGCAGTATTTT	CASSLESWRDPDTQYF
TRBV30	-	TRBJ2-2	-	TGTGCCTGGAGTGTATTACTCACCGGGGAGCTGTTTTTT	CAWSVLLTGELFF
TRBV19	-	TRBJ1-5	few	TGTGCCAGTAGTATACAGGTCGCCTACCAGCCCCAGCATTTT	CASSIQVAYQPQHF
TRBV19	TRBD1	TRBJ2-7	-	TGTGCCAGTACCCCGGGGCAGGGGGCCTACGAGCAGTACTTC	CASTPGQGAYEQYF
TRBV5-1	TRBD2	TRBJ2-1	few	TGCGCCAGCAGCCAGCCTAGCGGGGGCTACAATGAGCAGTTCTTC	CASSQPSGGYNEQFF
TRBV5-4	-	TRBJ2-2	-	TGTGCCAGCAGCTGGGGGGCCGGGGAGCTGTTTTTT	CASSWGAGELFF
TRBV10-3	-	TRBJ2-7	-	TGTGCCATCAGTTACTCCTACGAGCAGTACTTC	CAISYSYEQYF
TRBV5-1	TRBD1	TRBJ2-3	-	TGCGCCAGCAGCTTGGGGCCGACAGGGGAAGATACGCAGTATTTT	CASSLGPTGEDTQYF
TRBV6-5	-	TRBJ1-4	-	TGTGCCAGCAGTCCTCCGGGTTCCGAAAAACTGTTTTTT	CASSPPGSEKLFF
TRBV9	-	TRBJ2-7	-	TGTGCCAGCAGCGTACCGGGTCGCGACGAGCAGTACTTC	CASSVPGRDEQYF
TRBV5-6	-	TRBJ2-2	few	TGTGCCAGCAGCAGACCAGGGGAACCCGGGGAGCTGTTTTTT	CASSRPGEPGELFF
TRBV19	-	TRBJ2-1	few	TGTGCCAGTATGTGGGGGCCGGGGGAGCAGTTCTTC	CASMWGPGEQFF
TRBV7-2	TRBD1	TRBJ1-2	few	TGTGCCAGCGGGGGATACAGGGGTCTTAACTATGGCTACACCTTC	CASGGYRGLNYGYTF
TRBV7-2	-	TRBJ1-5	few	TGTGCCAGCAGCTTAGGCTCAGGGGCAAGACAGCCCCAGCATTTT	CASSLGSGARQPQHF
TRBV7-2	-	TRBJ2-3	-	TGTGCCAGCAGCCCGAATGGAGACACAGATACGCAGTATTTT	CASSPNGDTDTQYF
TRBV7-9	TRBD1	TRBJ2-1	-	TGTGCCAGCAGCTTATTTTTTGGGACAGAGAAAAAACTCGAGCAGTTCTTC	CASSLFFGTEKKLEQFF
TRBV7-2	-	TRBJ1-1	few	TGTGCCAGCAGCTTTACAGGCCTGAACACTGAAGCTTTCTTT	CASSFTGLNTEAFF
TRBV27	-	TRBJ2-7	-	TGTGCCAGCAGTTTATGGGGCACAAAGTACGAGCAGTACTTC	CASSLWGTKYEQYF
TRBV6-5	TRBD1	TRBJ2-5	few	TGTGCCAGCAGTTTGGGACAGGGGCGGGAGACCCAGTACTTC	CASSLGQGRETQYF
TRBV11-2	TRBD1	TRBJ2-5	few	TGTGCCAGCAGACCTGGACGGGGACAGGGAATTCCAGAGACCCAGTACTTC	CASRPGRGQGIPETQYF
TRBV5-1	-	TRBJ2-5	few	TGCGCCAGCAGCTTGAGGGGTCTCGCTCGGGAGAGTCGAGTGGGGGTCCAGTACTTC	CASSLRGLARESRVGVQYF
TRBV29-1	-	TRBJ1-1	few	TGCAGCGTTGAAAGGCGGCTGAACACTGAAGCTTTCTTT	CSVERRLNTEAFF